The 6 T cell receptor beta chains below all came from one sample that was sequenced in a study of T cells in localized non-small cell lung cancer. Sequencing used immunoSEQ multiplex PCR; TCRdb keeps in-frame clones, though not all of them. The top ten hold about 4% of the sample, which has 70,000 to 95,000 clones, around 90% seen once. The source material was PBMCs, sampled before any cancer treatment. The receptors were sampled from a woman between 35 and 75 years old with stage II squamous cell lung carcinoma.

The chain employs TRBV27 and TRBJ1-1; perhaps TRBD1 as D (6 bases). The germline V and J ends were trimmed by 5 bases and 7 bases, with 14 bases remaining between them. Germline loops: CDR1 MNHEY, CDR2 SMNVEV (reference sequence). The CDR3 is made up of 13 amino acids. CDR3: CASSPRTALEAFF. CDR3 sequence (DNA): TGTGCCAGCAGTCCAAGGACAGCTCTTGAAGCTTTCTTT.

The rearrangement uses TRBV6-1 and TRBJ2-1; TRBD2 matches 8 bases. The germline CDR1 and CDR2 sequences are MNHNS and SASEGT. The CDR3 sequence is 15 residues long. V shed 1 base, J shed 8 bases, and the junction held 7 bases outside the gene matches. CDR3: CASSEVLAGGYEQFF. The CDR3 DNA follows: TGTGCCAGCAGTGAAGTGCTAGCGGGCGGCTATGAGCAGTTCTTC.

The chain carries TRBV6-1 and TRBJ1-6, with TRBD1 identical over 9 bases. This CDR3 contains 15 residues. V gave up 5 bases and J gave up 9 bases; unmatched junction bases: 8. Germline V CDR1 and CDR2: MNHNS, SASEGT. The chain's CDR3 is CASSTQGANGSPLHF. The CDR3 DNA reads as TGTGCCAGCAGTACACAGGGGGCAAATGGTTCACCCCTCCACTTT.

The J gene is TRBJ1-2, the V gene TRBV28; TRBD1 might be the D (5 bases). CDR1 and CDR2 (germline): MDHEN, SYDVKM. The CDR3 loop spans 14 amino acids. V lost 6 bases to trimming and J lost 5 bases, with 16 bases between them. The CDR3: CASRSSGTGYGYTF. CDR3 nucleotides: TGTGCCAGCAGATCATCCGGGACGGGTTATGGCTACACCTTC.

The chain employs TRBV2 and TRBJ2-2, with D perhaps TRBD1 (7 bases). The germline gives CDR1 SNHLY, CDR2 FYNNEI. CDR3 length: 15 amino acids. Trimming removed 7 bases at V and 5 bases at J, with 17 bases between. CDR3 region: CASMAGGLKTGELFF. The CDR3 DNA sequence: TGTGCCAGCATGGCAGGGGGGCTAAAGACCGGGGAGCTGTTTTTT.

This rearrangement joins TRBV6-1 to TRBJ1-2; D gene unclear. The V gene lost 9 bases and the J gene lost 13 bases, with 15 bases spanning the gap. The CDR3 sequence is 10 residues long. CDR1 and CDR2 from the germline V gene are MNHNS and SASEGT. This CDR3 reads CASTQRVLTF. The CDR3 DNA follows: TGTGCCAGTACACAGCGAGTCCTCACCTTC.